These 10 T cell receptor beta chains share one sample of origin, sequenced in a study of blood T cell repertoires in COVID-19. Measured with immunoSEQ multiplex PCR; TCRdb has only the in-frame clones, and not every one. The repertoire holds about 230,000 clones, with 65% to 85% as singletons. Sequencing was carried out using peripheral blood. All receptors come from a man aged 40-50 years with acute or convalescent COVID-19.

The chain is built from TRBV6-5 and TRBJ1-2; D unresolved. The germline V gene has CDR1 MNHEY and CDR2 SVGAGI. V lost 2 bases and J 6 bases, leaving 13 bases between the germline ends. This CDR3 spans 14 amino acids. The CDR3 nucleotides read TGTGCCAGCAGTTACCAAATAAGGGAGGATGGCTACACCTTC. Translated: CASSYQIREDGYTF.

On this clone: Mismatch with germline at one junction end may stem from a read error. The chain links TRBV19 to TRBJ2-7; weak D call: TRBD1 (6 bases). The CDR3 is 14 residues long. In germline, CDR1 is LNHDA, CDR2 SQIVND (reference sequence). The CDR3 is CASSNGRGQYEQYF. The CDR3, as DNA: TGTGCGAGTAGTAACGGCAGGGGCCAGTACGAGCAGTACTTC.

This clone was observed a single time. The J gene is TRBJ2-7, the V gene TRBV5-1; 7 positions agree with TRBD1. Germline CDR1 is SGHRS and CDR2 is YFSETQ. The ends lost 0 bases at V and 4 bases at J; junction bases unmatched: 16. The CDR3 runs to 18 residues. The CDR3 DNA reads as TGCGCCAGCAGCTTGGCTCGCCAGGGGGTGAACGATTTTTACGAGCAGTACTTC. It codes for CASSLARQGVNDFYEQYF.

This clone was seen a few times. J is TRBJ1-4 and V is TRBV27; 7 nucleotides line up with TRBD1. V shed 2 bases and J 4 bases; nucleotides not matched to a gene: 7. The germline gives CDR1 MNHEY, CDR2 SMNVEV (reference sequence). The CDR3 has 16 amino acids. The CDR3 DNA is TGTGCCAGCAGTTTAACAGGGGCCGCCTATAATGAAAAACTGTTTTTT. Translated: CASSLTGAAYNEKLFF.

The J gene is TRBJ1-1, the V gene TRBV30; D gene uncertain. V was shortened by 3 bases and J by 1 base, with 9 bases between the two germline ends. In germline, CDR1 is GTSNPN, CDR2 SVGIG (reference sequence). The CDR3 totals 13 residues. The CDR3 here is CAWRKGRNTEAFF. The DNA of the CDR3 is TGTGCCTGGAGGAAAGGGAGGAACACTGAAGCTTTCTTT.

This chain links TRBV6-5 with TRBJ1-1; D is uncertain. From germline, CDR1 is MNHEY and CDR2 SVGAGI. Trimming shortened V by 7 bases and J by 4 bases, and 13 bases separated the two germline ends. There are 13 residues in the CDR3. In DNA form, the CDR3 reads TGTGCCAGCACAGTGAGGGAAACCACTGAAGCTTTCTTT. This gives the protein CASTVRETTEAFF.

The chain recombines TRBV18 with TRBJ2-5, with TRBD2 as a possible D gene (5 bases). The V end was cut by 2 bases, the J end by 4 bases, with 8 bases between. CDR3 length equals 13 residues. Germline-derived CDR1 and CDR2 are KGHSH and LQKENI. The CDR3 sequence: CASSPSEGETQYF. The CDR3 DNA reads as TGTGCCAGCTCACCAAGCGAGGGAGAGACCCAGTACTTC.

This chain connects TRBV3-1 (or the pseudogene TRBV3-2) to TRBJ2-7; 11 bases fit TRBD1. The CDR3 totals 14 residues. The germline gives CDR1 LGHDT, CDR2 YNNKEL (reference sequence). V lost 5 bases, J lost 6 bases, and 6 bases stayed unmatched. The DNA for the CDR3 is TGTGCCAGCAGCTCTCCGGACAGGGGGCGCGAGCAGTACTTC. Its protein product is CASSSPDRGREQYF.

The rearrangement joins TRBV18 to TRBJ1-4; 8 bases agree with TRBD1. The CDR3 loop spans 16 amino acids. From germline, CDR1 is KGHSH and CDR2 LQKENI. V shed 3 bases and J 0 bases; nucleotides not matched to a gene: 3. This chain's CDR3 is CASSPQGATTNEKLFF. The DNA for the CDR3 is TGTGCCAGCTCACCCCAGGGGGCTACAACTAATGAAAAACTGTTTTTT.

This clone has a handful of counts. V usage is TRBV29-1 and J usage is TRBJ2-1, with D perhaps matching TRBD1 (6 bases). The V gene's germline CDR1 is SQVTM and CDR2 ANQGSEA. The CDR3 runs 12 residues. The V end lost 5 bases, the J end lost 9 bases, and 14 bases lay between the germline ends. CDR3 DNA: TGCAGCGTTCAGGGGTTGGTGGGTGAGCAGTTCTTC. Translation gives CSVQGLVGEQFF.